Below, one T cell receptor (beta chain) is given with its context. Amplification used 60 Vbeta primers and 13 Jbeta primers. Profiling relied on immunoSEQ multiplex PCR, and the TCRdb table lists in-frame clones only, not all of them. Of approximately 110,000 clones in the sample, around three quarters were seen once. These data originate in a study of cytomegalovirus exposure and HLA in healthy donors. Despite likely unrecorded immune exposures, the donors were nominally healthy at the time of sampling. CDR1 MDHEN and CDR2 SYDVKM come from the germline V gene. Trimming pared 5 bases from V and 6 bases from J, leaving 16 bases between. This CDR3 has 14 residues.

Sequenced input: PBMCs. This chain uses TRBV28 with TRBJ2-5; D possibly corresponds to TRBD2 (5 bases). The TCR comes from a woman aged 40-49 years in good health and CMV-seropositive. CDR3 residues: CASSDIYAGKTQYF. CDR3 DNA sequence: TGTGCCAGCAGTGACATATACGCCGGGAAGACCCAGTACTTC.